The 15 T cell receptor beta chains in this list originate from one sample, sequenced in a study of T cell changes during pregnancy in multiple sclerosis. Data came from immunoSEQ multiplex PCR; TCRdb stores just in-frame clones and leaves some out. The data contain under 70,000 clones, around 94% of them seen just once; the ten biggest clones take up roughly 2.5%. Material: CD8+ T cells from peripheral blood mononuclear cells, obtained after pregnancy. The receptors originated from a female donor with multiple sclerosis, enrolled in a pregnancy study.

The chain recombines TRBV2 with TRBJ1-2, with 9 bases fitting TRBD1. The CDR3 runs to 15 residues. The V segment lost 5 bases and the J segment 6 bases; nucleotides outside the gene matches: 10. The germline V gene encodes CDR1 SNHLY and CDR2 FYNNEI. CDR3 in DNA: TGTGCCAGCAGTACCACCCGGACAGGGGTCGATGGCTACACCTTC. It yields the protein CASSTTRTGVDGYTF.

V usage is TRBV27 and J usage is TRBJ2-3, with 7 bases aligning to TRBD2. The germline gives CDR1 MNHEY, CDR2 SMNVEV (reference sequence). CDR3 length: 15 residues. Germline trimming cut 3 bases from V and 5 bases from J; bases unmatched to any gene: 8. The CDR3 is CASSLVRERLDTQYF. DNA of the CDR3: TGTGCCAGCAGTTTGGTGCGGGAGCGGCTAGATACGCAGTATTTT.

The chain employs TRBV27 and TRBJ2-7; tentative D call: TRBD2 (6 bases). Trimming left V 4 bases short and J 0 bases short, with 7 bases between. The CDR3 is 13 amino acids. CDR1 is MNHEY and CDR2 is SMNVEV in the germline V gene (reference sequence). The CDR3 region is CASSSGVSYEQYF. The CDR3 DNA follows: TGTGCCAGCAGTTCGGGGGTCTCCTACGAGCAGTACTTC.

This clone came up a few times. The chain carries TRBV4-2 and TRBJ2-7, with 11 bases that match TRBD2. The V gene end was trimmed by 0 bases and the J gene end by 2 bases; junction bases not matched to a gene: 3. Germline CDR1 reads LGHNA; CDR2 reads YNFKEQ. The CDR3 is 16 residues long. Written as DNA, the CDR3 is TGTGCCAGCAGCCAAGATACTAGCGGGAGCCCCTACGAGCAGTACTTC. It codes for CASSQDTSGSPYEQYF.

The chain uses TRBV19 and TRBJ2-2, with 10 nucleotides matching TRBD1. With V trimmed by 7 bases and J by 3 bases, 5 bases remained unmatched. The CDR3 totals 15 residues. The germline V gene has CDR1 LNHDA and CDR2 SQIVND (reference sequence). The CDR3 nucleotides read TGTGCCAGTACCCTTGACAGGGGGCACACCGGGGAGCTGTTTTTT. Translation: CASTLDRGHTGELFF.

By share, this clone counts as medium-sized (0.01 to 0.1%). The CDR3 region is CAWESGQGVQPQHF. The CDR3 DNA reads TGTGCCTGGGAGTCGGGGCAGGGGGTTCAGCCCCAGCATTTT. The V call is TRBV30, the J call TRBJ1-5; 7 bases align to TRBD1. Germline V lookup: CDR1 GTSNPN, CDR2 SVGIG (reference sequence). The CDR3 is 14 amino acids. Losses at the gene ends were 5 bases for V and 6 bases for J; bases not matched to a gene: 10.

The chain combines TRBV19 with TRBJ1-2, with D uncertain. The germline V gene encodes CDR1 LNHDA and CDR2 SQIVND (reference sequence). V lost 5 bases to trimming and J lost 0 bases, with 10 bases between them. CDR3 size: 14 residues. The DNA for the CDR3 is TGTGCCAGTAGTCCTTCGGTCTCTAACTATGGCTACACCTTC. Its protein is CASSPSVSNYGYTF.

The genes are TRBV30 and TRBJ2-5, with 14 bases that match TRBD2. The V segment lost 3 bases and the J segment 5 bases; nucleotides outside the gene matches: 8. Looked up from germline, CDR1 is GTSNPN and CDR2 is SVGIG (reference sequence). This CDR3 spans 16 amino acids. The CDR3 loop reads CAWRPTTSGRAETQYF. The CDR3 bases are TGTGCCTGGAGGCCCACGACTAGCGGGAGGGCTGAGACCCAGTACTTC.

The rearrangement uses TRBV19 and TRBJ2-1, with D perhaps TRBD2 (5 bases). V was trimmed by 2 bases and J by 5 bases, leaving 10 bases between them. The CDR3 is 14 residues long. Germline lookup yields CDR1 LNHDA and CDR2 SQIVND (reference sequence). CDR3 amino acids: CASSITGYHNEQFF. The CDR3 DNA follows: TGTGCCAGTAGTATAACGGGGTATCACAATGAGCAGTTCTTC. The whole variable domain, remainder taken from reference TRBV19 and TRBJ2-1, is DGGITQSPKYLFRKEGQNVTLSCEQNLNHDAMYWYRQDPGQGLRLIYYSQIVNDFQKGDIAEGYSVSREKKESFPLTVTSAQKNPTAFYLCASSITGYHNEQFFGPGTRLTVL.

The chain uses TRBV10-3 and TRBJ1-5; D unresolved. The V end was cut by 3 bases, the J end by 7 bases, with 13 bases between. Germline V CDR1 and CDR2: ENHRY, SYGVKD. This CDR3 has 14 amino acids. The CDR3, as DNA: TGTGCCATCAGTGATTTGAGGATTCACCAGCCCCAGCATTTT. This gives the protein CAISDLRIHQPQHF.

The V and J genes are TRBV18 and TRBJ2-3; 10 nucleotides agree with TRBD2. V lost 2 bases and J lost 3; bases outside the gene matches: 5. This CDR3 spans 16 amino acids. The germline V gene encodes CDR1 KGHSH and CDR2 LQKENI. The CDR3 loop reads CASSPYTSGTTDTQYF. The CDR3, as DNA: TGTGCCAGCTCACCATACACTAGCGGGACTACAGATACGCAGTATTTT.

The gene calls are TRBV27 and TRBJ2-5; 7 nucleotides line up with TRBD1. CDR1 and CDR2 from the germline V gene are MNHEY and SMNVEV (reference sequence). V lost 4 bases, J lost 11 bases, and 4 bases stayed unmatched. The length of the CDR3 is 11 residues. The CDR3 DNA reads as TGTGCCAGCAGTTCCGGACAGGTACAGTACTTC. As protein: CASSSGQVQYF.

CDR3 amino acids: CASSWTGDTEAFF. CDR3 coding DNA: TGTGCCAGCTCCTGGACAGGGGACACTGAAGCTTTCTTT. This chain joins TRBV19 and TRBJ1-1, with TRBD1 identical over 9 bases. V lost 9 bases, J lost 3 bases, and 5 bases stayed unmatched. From germline, CDR1 is LNHDA and CDR2 SQIVND (reference sequence). CDR3 length: 13 residues. Drawing the rest from reference TRBV19 and TRBJ1-1, the complete variable domain is DGGITQSPKYLFRKEGQNVTLSCEQNLNHDAMYWYRQDPGQGLRLIYYSQIVNDFQKGDIAEGYSVSREKKESFPLTVTSAQKNPTAFYLCASSWTGDTEAFFGQGTRLTVV.

The chain joins TRBV5-5 to TRBJ2-1, with D maybe TRBD1 (6 bases). The CDR3 length is 13 residues. V was clipped by 3 bases and J by 12 bases, with 16 bases between them. CDR1 is SGHKS and CDR2 is YYEKEE in the germline V gene (reference sequence). The CDR3 DNA sequence: TGTGCCAGCAGCTGGACCCGGGACAAGGTGCAGTTCTTC. The encoded protein is CASSWTRDKVQFF.

The chain joins TRBV4-1 to TRBJ2-7, with D possibly matching TRBD2 (7 bases). Trimming shortened V by 3 bases and J by 3 bases, and 12 bases separated the two germline ends. The CDR3 runs to 14 residues. The germline V gene encodes CDR1 MGHRA and CDR2 YSYEKL. The CDR3 region is CASSHPRGGYEQYF. The DNA of the CDR3 is TGCGCCAGCAGCCACCCAAGGGGGGGCTACGAGCAGTACTTC.